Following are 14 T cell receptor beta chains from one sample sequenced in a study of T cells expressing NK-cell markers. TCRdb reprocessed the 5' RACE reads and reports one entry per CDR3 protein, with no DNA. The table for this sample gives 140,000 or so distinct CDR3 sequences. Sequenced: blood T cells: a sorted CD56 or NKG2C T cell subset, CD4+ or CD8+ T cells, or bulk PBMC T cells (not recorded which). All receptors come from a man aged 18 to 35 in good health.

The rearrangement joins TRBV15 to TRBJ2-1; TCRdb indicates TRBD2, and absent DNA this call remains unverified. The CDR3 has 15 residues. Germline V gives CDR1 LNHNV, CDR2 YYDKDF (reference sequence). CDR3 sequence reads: CATSREGLQNNEQFF.

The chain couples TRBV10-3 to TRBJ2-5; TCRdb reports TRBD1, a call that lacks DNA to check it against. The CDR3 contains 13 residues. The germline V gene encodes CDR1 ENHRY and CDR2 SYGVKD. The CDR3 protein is CAISADSEETQYF.

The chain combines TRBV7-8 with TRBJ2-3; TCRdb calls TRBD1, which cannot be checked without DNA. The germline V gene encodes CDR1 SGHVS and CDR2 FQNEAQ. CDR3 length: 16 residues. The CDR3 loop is CASSLDVGGATDTQYF.

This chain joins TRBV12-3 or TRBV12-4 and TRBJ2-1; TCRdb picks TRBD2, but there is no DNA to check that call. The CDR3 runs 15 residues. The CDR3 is CASSLGTSSSNEQFF.

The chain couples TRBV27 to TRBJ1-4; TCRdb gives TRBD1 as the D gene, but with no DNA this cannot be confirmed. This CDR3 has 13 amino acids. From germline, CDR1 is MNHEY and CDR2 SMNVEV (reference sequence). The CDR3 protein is CASSFQGEEKLFF.

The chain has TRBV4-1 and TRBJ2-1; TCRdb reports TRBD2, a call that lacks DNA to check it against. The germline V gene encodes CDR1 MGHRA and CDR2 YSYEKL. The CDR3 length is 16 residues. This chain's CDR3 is CASSQGLAGTYNEQFF.

The CDR3 reads CASSLVGSYEQYF. The V gene is TRBV5-1, the J gene TRBJ2-7. The V gene's germline CDR1 is SGHRS and CDR2 YFSETQ. The CDR3 extends over 13 amino acids.

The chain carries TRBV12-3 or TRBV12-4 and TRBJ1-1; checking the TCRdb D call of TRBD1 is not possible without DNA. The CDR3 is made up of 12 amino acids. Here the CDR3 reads CASSYRPGEAFF.

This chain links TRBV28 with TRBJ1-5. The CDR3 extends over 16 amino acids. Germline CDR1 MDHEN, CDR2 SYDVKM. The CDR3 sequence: CASRTETTSIHQPQHF.

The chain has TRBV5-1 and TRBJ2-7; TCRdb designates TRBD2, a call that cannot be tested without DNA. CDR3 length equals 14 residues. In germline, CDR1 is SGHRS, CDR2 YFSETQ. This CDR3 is CASSLVDGFYEQYF. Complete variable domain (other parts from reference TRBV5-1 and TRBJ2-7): KAGVTQTPRYLIKTRGQQVTLSCSPISGHRSVSWYQQTPGQGLQFLFEYFSETQRNKGNFPGRFSGRQFSNSRSEMNVSTLELGDSALYLCASSLVDGFYEQYFGPGTRLTVT.

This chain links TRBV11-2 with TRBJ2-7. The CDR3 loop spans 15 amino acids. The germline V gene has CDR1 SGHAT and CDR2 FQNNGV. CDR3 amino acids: CASSLGQGLLYEQYF.

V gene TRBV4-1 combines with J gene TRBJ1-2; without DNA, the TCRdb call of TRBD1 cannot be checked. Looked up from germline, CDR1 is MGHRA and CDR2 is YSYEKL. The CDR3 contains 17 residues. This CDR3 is CASSQERATGVGYGYTF.

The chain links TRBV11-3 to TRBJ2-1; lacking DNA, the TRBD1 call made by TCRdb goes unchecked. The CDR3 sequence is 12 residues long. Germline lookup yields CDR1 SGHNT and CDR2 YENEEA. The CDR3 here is CASSFQGDEQFF.

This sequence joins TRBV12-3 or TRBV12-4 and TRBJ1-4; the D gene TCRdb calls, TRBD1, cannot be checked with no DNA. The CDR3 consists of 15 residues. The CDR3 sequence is CASSPAGQGPEKLFF.